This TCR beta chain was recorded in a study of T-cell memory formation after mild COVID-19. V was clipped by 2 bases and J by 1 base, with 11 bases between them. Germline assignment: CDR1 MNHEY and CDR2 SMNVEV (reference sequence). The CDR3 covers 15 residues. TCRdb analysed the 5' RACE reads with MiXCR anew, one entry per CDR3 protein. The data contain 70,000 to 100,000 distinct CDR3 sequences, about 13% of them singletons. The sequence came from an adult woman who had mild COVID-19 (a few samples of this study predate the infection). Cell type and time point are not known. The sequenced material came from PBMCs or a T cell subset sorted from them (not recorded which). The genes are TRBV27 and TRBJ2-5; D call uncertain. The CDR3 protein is CASSLLAGVQETQYF. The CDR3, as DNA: TGTGCCAGCAGTTTACTCGCAGGCGTCCAAGAGACCCAGTACTTC.